The present entry profiles one T cell receptor (beta chain) with its context. The record originates from a study of follicular helper T cells after annual influenza vaccination. The CDR3 is made up of 13 amino acids. Germline loops: CDR1 WNHNN, CDR2 SYGVQD (reference sequence). V lost 5 bases and J lost 8; bases outside the gene matches: 7. TCRdb keeps only in-frame clones here, not all; method: immunoSEQ multiplex PCR. The table shows about 11,000 clones, with roughly 80% occurring only once. The origin of this receptor is an adult who received the influenza vaccine. The V gene is TRBV10-1, the J gene TRBJ1-1, with 8 bases fitting TRBD1. Sequenced material: CXCR5- memory CD4+ T cells sorted from blood, taken 6 weeks after influenza vaccination. The CDR3 region has the DNA TGCGCCAGCAGTCTCAGGGGGCGCCCCGAAGCTTTCTTT. Its translation: CASSLRGRPEAFF.